The 2 T cell receptor beta chains reported below all come from one sample, sequenced in a study of PD-1 blockade in classical Hodgkin lymphoma. The patients all showed relapse after autologous stem cell transplantation, while their brentuximab vedotin exposure varied. The method was immunoSEQ multiplex PCR; TCRdb's version includes in-frame clones alone and lacks a portion of them. The sample has roughly 140,000 clones; around 73% are singletons. The sample in question was peripheral blood mononuclear cells (PBMCs), obtained before the second cycle of nivolumab. The source of these receptors is a human donor with classical Hodgkin lymphoma.

CDR3 protein: CASSLERGDEQYF. The CDR3 coding sequence is TGTGCCAGCAGCTTAGAAAGGGGTGACGAGCAGTACTTC. The chain has TRBV11-3 and TRBJ2-7; the D gene is possibly TRBD1 (5 bases). The germline V gene encodes CDR1 SGHNT and CDR2 YENEEA. V lost 0 bases to trimming and J lost 5 bases, with 8 bases between them. This CDR3 is built from 13 residues.

This chain connects TRBV7-9 to TRBJ1-1; D ambiguous. Trimming pared 4 bases from V and 5 bases from J, leaving 14 bases between. From germline, CDR1 is SEHNR and CDR2 FQNEAQ (reference sequence). The CDR3 contains 14 residues. The CDR3 reads CASSSGPLGTEAFF. The DNA for the CDR3 is TGTGCCAGCAGCTCCGGGCCCCTGGGGACTGAAGCTTTCTTT.